This T cell receptor (beta chain) was captured in a study of cytomegalovirus exposure and HLA in healthy donors. A few counts support this clone. Its antigen is unidentified. Findings of the study overall: Confirmation in vitro established that three CMV-associated chains were specific for CMV antigens. A missense DCLRE1C variant was associated with V- and J-gene trimming of TCR beta chains in a later analysis, and an independent cohort replicated the association. In a later analysis, approximately 15,000 TCR beta sequences were associated with HLA alleles at 0.05 false discovery rate.

V lost 5 bases to trimming and J lost 7 bases, with 21 bases between them. CDR1 is SGHTA and CDR2 is FQGNSA in the germline V gene. This CDR3 is 15 amino acids long. The PCR had 60 Vbeta and 13 Jbeta primers. Measured with immunoSEQ multiplex PCR; TCRdb has only the in-frame clones, and not every one. The sample has 150,000 to 200,000 clones, roughly two thirds seen once. Sequenced input: PBMCs. The clonotype was recovered from a woman in her thirties in good health and CMV-seronegative. V and J are TRBV7-2 and TRBJ2-7; D may be TRBD1 (6 bases). CDR3: CASSLSGDRRREQYF. The CDR3 coding sequence is TGTGCCAGCAGCCTTTCAGGGGACCGGCGCAGGGAGCAGTACTTC.